What follows are 18 T cell receptor beta chains derived from one specimen sequenced in a study of cytomegalovirus exposure and HLA in healthy donors. Researchers ran the PCR with 60 Vbeta and 13 Jbeta primers. TCRdb's copy holds only in-frame clones and misses some; the assay was immunoSEQ multiplex PCR. The sample contains about 120,000 clones, roughly 70% of which appear only once. The sequenced sample was PBMCs. The receptors were sampled from a man aged 30 to 45 in good health and CMV-seropositive.

The chain joins TRBV28 to TRBJ1-6; 7 nucleotides match TRBD1. V lost 5 bases, J lost 6 bases, and 10 bases stayed unmatched. This CDR3 has 16 amino acids. Germline loops: CDR1 MDHEN, CDR2 SYDVKM. The CDR3 here is CASSTRSGQLNSPLHF. CDR3 nucleotide sequence: TGTGCCAGCAGTACCCGATCGGGACAGCTTAATTCACCCCTCCACTTT. Complete variable domain (other parts from reference TRBV28 and TRBJ1-6): DVKVTQSSRYLVKRTGEKVFLECVQDMDHENMFWYRQDPGLGLRLIYFSYDVKMKEKGDIPEGYSVSREKKERFSLILESASTNQTSMYLCASSTRSGQLNSPLHFGNGTRLTVT.

The chain uses TRBV4-3 and TRBJ1-6; tentatively, D is TRBD1 (5 bases). Trimming took off 4 bases at V and 10 bases at J, with 20 bases between the two ends. CDR1 is LGHNA and CDR2 is YSLEER in the germline V gene. This CDR3 spans 16 amino acids. The CDR3 bases are TGCGCCAGCAGCCGATATTCCAGGGTGGTTGGGTCACCCCTCCACTTT. As protein: CASSRYSRVVGSPLHF.

The rearrangement uses TRBV28 and TRBJ1-2; no clear D. The germline CDR1 and CDR2 sequences are MDHEN and SYDVKM. The CDR3 spans 18 residues. V was shortened by 6 bases and J by 4 bases, with 27 bases between the two germline ends. The DNA of the CDR3 is TGTGCCAGCAGCCCCGGCGGGAGTTCTACCCTACGGGGCTATGGCTACACCTTC. Translation gives CASSPGGSSTLRGYGYTF.

The gene calls are TRBV21-1 and TRBJ2-7; the DNA was not used to check the table's D call, TRBD1. TRBV21-1 is an annotated pseudogene. CDR3 length: 15 amino acids. DNA for the CDR3: TGTGCCAGCAGGACTCCGGGACAGGGAACCTACGAGCAGTACGTC. Encoded protein: CASRTPGQGTYEQYV.

This chain joins TRBV6-6 and TRBJ1-2; 8 bases agree with TRBD1. The CDR3 has 11 amino acids. In germline, CDR1 is MNHNY, CDR2 SVGAGI (reference sequence). V shed 4 bases, J shed 13 bases, and the junction held 5 bases outside the gene matches. Here the CDR3 DNA reads TGTGCCAGCAGTTTCAGGGGGCCGGGCACCTTC. Its translation is CASSFRGPGTF.

The chain is built from TRBV28 and TRBJ2-5; D may be TRBD1 (5 bases). V was pared by 5 bases and J by 5 bases, with 18 bases between. Germline V CDR1 and CDR2: MDHEN, SYDVKM. There are 15 residues in the CDR3. CDR3 nucleotides: TGTGCCAGCAGTCCGTCCCAGGGTGGGTGGGAGACCCAGTACTTC. This codes for CASSPSQGGWETQYF.

The gene calls are TRBV5-6 and TRBJ1-1; unclear D gene. The CDR3 extends over 16 amino acids. V was trimmed by 0 bases and J by 1 base, leaving 13 bases between them. Looked up from germline, CDR1 is SGHDT and CDR2 is YYEEEE. CDR3 loop: CASSLATGAKNTEAFF. The CDR3 DNA follows: TGTGCCAGCAGCTTGGCCACGGGAGCCAAGAACACTGAAGCTTTCTTT.

The chain joins TRBV5-1 to TRBJ1-1; perhaps TRBD1 as D (6 bases). The CDR3 has 14 amino acids. V was clipped by 7 bases and J by 5 bases, with 18 bases between them. From germline, CDR1 is SGHRS and CDR2 YFSETQ. CDR3 coding DNA: TGCGCCAGCGCCCTCCCGGGACACGGGACTGAAGCTTTCTTT. Protein product: CASALPGHGTEAFF.

The V gene is TRBV28, the J gene TRBJ2-5; no definite D call. The germline V and J ends were trimmed by 1 base and 2 bases, with 14 bases remaining between them. The CDR3 has 16 residues. CDR1 and CDR2 from the germline V gene are MDHEN and SYDVKM. CDR3 sequence (DNA): TGTGCCAGCAGTTTATTAGTTACCTTCCGGCAAGAGACCCAGTACTTC. Translation: CASSLLVTFRQETQYF. The variable domain in full, with the rest retrieved from reference TRBV28 and TRBJ2-5, is DVKVTQSSRYLVKRTGEKVFLECVQDMDHENMFWYRQDPGLGLRLIYFSYDVKMKEKGDIPEGYSVSREKKERFSLILESASTNQTSMYLCASSLLVTFRQETQYFGPGTRLLVL.

V gene TRBV11-3 combines with J gene TRBJ2-1; weak D call: TRBD2 (5 bases). V was pared by 0 bases and J by 9 bases, with 15 bases between. Germline V lookup: CDR1 SGHNT, CDR2 YENEEA. The CDR3 sequence is 15 residues long. CDR3 residues: CASSLDLEGNSEQFF. The CDR3 DNA follows: TGTGCCAGCAGCTTAGACCTAGAGGGAAACAGTGAGCAGTTCTTC.

This clone was observed a handful of times. This sequence joins TRBV12-5 and TRBJ2-1, with a possible D match to TRBD2 (6 bases). V was trimmed by 1 base and J by 0 bases, leaving 10 bases between them. The length of the CDR3 is 16 residues. The germline V gene has CDR1 LGHNT and CDR2 FRNRAP. Here the CDR3 DNA reads TGTGCTAGTGGTTTGGGAGGGAGGAGCTCCTACAATGAGCAGTTCTTC. Residues: CASGLGGRSSYNEQFF.

The genes are TRBV19 and TRBJ2-1; 9 positions match TRBD2. CDR1 and CDR2 (germline): LNHDA, SQIVND (reference sequence). This CDR3 spans 19 amino acids. The V segment lost 1 base and the J segment 0 bases; nucleotides outside the gene matches: 10. CDR3 coding DNA: TGTGCCAGTAGTATAGCGGGGTCGGCTAGCGGGACCTCCTACAATGAGCAGTTCTTC. Translated: CASSIAGSASGTSYNEQFF. The full variable domain, its missing parts supplied by reference TRBV19 and TRBJ2-1, is DGGITQSPKYLFRKEGQNVTLSCEQNLNHDAMYWYRQDPGQGLRLIYYSQIVNDFQKGDIAEGYSVSREKKESFPLTVTSAQKNPTAFYLCASSIAGSASGTSYNEQFFGPGTRLTVL.

V and J are TRBV19 and TRBJ2-1; 8 nucleotides align to TRBD2. The junction had 9 bases not matched to a gene; V was cut back by 3 bases and J by 8 bases. This CDR3 has 15 residues. From germline, CDR1 is LNHDA and CDR2 SQIVND (reference sequence). DNA of the CDR3: TGTGCCAGTAGTATCTCGAGAGCGGGAGCCTATGAGCAGTTCTTC. Translating it yields CASSISRAGAYEQFF.

The chain links TRBV27 to TRBJ2-7; weak D call: TRBD2 (6 bases). V was trimmed by 0 bases and J by 2 bases, leaving 17 bases between them. CDR1 and CDR2 (germline): MNHEY, SMNVEV (reference sequence). CDR3 size: 17 residues. The CDR3 is CASSLSPGDGKAYEQYF. The CDR3 DNA reads as TGTGCCAGCAGTTTATCACCGGGAGACGGGAAAGCCTACGAGCAGTACTTC.

This clone was found once. The CDR3, as DNA: TGTGCCAGCAGCCACAGACAGGGGGCATCTTCGGGCTACACCTTC. This codes for CASSHRQGASSGYTF. The chain links TRBV13 to TRBJ1-2, with 10 bases aligning to TRBD1. Germline CDR1 PRHDT, CDR2 FYEKMQ (reference sequence). V lost 5 bases, J lost 8 bases, and 11 bases stayed unmatched. CDR3 size: 15 residues.

The rearrangement joins TRBV27 to TRBJ2-3; D may be TRBD2 (6 bases). This CDR3 is built from 16 residues. V was trimmed by 8 bases and J by 6 bases, leaving 24 bases between them. Germline V CDR1 and CDR2: MNHEY, SMNVEV (reference sequence). The CDR3 nucleotides read TGTGCCAGCCAAGACGGGATCGGAGGGAGGACGGATACGCAGTATTTT. Its translation is CASQDGIGGRTDTQYF.

The chain has TRBV28 and TRBJ1-1; a possible D gene is TRBD1 (6 bases). V was shortened by 7 bases and J by 8 bases, with 17 bases between the two germline ends. The CDR3 extends over 13 amino acids. The V gene's germline CDR1 is MDHEN and CDR2 SYDVKM. The DNA for the CDR3 is TGTGCCAGCAACTCGGTCGGGCAGGGGGAAGCTTTCTTT. Its protein is CASNSVGQGEAFF.

The chain links TRBV4-1 to TRBJ1-6, with D tentatively TRBD1 (5 bases). Trimming shortened V by 4 bases and J by 0 bases, and 16 bases separated the two germline ends. Germline values: CDR1 MGHRA, CDR2 YSYEKL. This CDR3 spans 18 amino acids. The CDR3 DNA is TGCGCCAGCAGCCTAAGGGGAACGGCGAGCTCCTATAATTCACCCCTCCACTTT. Translated: CASSLRGTASSYNSPLHF.